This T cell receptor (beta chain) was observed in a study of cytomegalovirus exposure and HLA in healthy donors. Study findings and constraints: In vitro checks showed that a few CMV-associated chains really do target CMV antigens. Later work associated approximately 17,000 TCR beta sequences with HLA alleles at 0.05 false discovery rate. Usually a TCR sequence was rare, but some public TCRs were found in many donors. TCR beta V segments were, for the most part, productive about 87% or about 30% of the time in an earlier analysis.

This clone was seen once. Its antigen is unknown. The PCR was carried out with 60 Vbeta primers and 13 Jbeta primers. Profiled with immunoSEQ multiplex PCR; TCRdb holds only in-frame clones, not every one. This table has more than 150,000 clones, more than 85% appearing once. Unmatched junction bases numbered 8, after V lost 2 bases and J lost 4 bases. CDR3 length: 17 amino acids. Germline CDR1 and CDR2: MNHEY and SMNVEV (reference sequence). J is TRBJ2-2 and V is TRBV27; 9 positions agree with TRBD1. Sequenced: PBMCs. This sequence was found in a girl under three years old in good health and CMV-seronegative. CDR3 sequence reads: CASSLGGQGRGTGELFF. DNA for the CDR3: TGTGCCAGCAGTTTAGGTGGACAGGGGCGGGGCACCGGGGAGCTGTTTTTT.